Below are 22 T cell receptor beta chains sequenced from a single sample in a study of T-cell memory formation after mild COVID-19. MiXCR, run by TCRdb on the 5' RACE reads, gives a single entry per CDR3 protein. The sample lists some 48,000 distinct CDR3 sequences, 12% seen once, with approximately 24% in the top ten. The specimen was PBMCs or a T cell subset sorted from them (not recorded which). These TCRs come from a man younger than 35 who had mild COVID-19 (a few samples of this study predate the infection). Cell type and time point are not known.

CDR3 sequence (DNA): TGTGCCAGCAGACCTAGGAGGGACCGTCCAACTAATGAAAAACTGTTTTTT. This codes for CASRPRRDRPTNEKLFF. The chain is built from TRBV6-6 and TRBJ1-4; TRBD1 is a possible D gene (5 bases). The V end lost 6 bases, the J end lost 0 bases, and 17 bases lay between the germline ends. CDR1 is MNHNY and CDR2 is SVGAGI in the germline V gene (reference sequence). This CDR3 has 17 residues.

In its sample, this clonotype was seen many times. The rearrangement uses TRBV12-3 or TRBV12-4 and TRBJ2-3; 8 nucleotides match TRBD1. This CDR3 is built from 14 residues. Losses at the gene ends were 8 bases for V and 3 bases for J; bases not matched to a gene: 7. The chain's CDR3 is CASGGQGITDTQYF. CDR3 coding DNA: TGTGCCAGCGGTGGACAGGGAATAACAGATACGCAGTATTTT.

This chain links TRBV27 with TRBJ2-3, with 10 bases identical to TRBD2. The germline CDR1 and CDR2 sequences are MNHEY and SMNVEV (reference sequence). V shed 7 bases, J shed 1 base, and the junction held 17 bases outside the gene matches. This CDR3 has 19 amino acids. The CDR3 DNA reads TGTGCCAGCACCCTGAAGGGGGAACTAGCGGGACGTCGCACAGATACGCAGTATTTT. It codes for CASTLKGELAGRRTDTQYF.

The J gene is TRBJ2-3, the V gene TRBV7-2; D is undetermined. CDR1 and CDR2 from the germline V gene are SGHTA and FQGNSA. The CDR3 totals 16 residues. Trimming left V 3 bases short and J 0 bases short, with 13 bases between. Written as DNA, the CDR3 is TGTGCCAGCAGCTTCCACCAGCCATCTAGCACAGATACGCAGTATTTT. Its translation: CASSFHQPSSTDTQYF.

This sequence joins TRBV10-3 and TRBJ2-7; 8 positions agree with TRBD2. V lost 4 bases to trimming and J lost 6 bases; unmatched junction nucleotides: 8. There are 14 residues in the CDR3. Germline CDR1 reads ENHRY; CDR2 reads SYGVKD. The CDR3 here is CAISVGGGSAEQYF. The CDR3 nucleotides are TGTGCCATCAGTGTGGGCGGGGGGTCCGCCGAGCAGTACTTC.

The J gene is TRBJ1-1, the V gene TRBV2; D gene unclear. Germline V gene sequence: CDR1 SNHLY, CDR2 FYNNEI. The CDR3 loop spans 16 amino acids. The ends were cut back, 0 bases at V and 2 bases at J, with 13 bases in the middle. DNA for the CDR3: TGTGCCAGCAGTGAAGCGCTTACGGGGTTAAACACTGAAGCTTTCTTT. Translating it yields CASSEALTGLNTEAFF.

This clonotype was recorded many times. V and J are TRBV5-1 and TRBJ2-2; D remains ambiguous. The CDR3 consists of 14 residues. Trimming removed 0 bases from V and 5 bases from J, with 8 bases in between. Germline CDR1 reads SGHRS; CDR2 reads YFSETQ. CDR3 sequence: CASSLARLTGELFF. The CDR3 DNA follows: TGCGCCAGCAGCTTGGCCAGGCTGACCGGGGAGCTGTTTTTT.

This clonotype was found a few times. This sequence joins TRBV5-1 and TRBJ2-7; TRBD1 agrees at 7 bases. V lost 5 bases to trimming and J lost 1 base; unmatched junction nucleotides: 9. This CDR3 is built from 15 residues. Germline CDR1 is SGHRS and CDR2 is YFSETQ. CDR3 loop: CASSLTGLSSYEQYF. The CDR3, as DNA: TGCGCCAGCAGTTTGACAGGGCTCTCATCCTACGAGCAGTACTTC.

The CDR3 bases are TGTGCCAGCAGTTTCGGACAGGGGGGTTCACCCCTCCACTTT. Its protein is CASSFGQGGSPLHF. J is TRBJ1-6 and V is TRBV28, with 10 bases that match TRBD1. Trimming removed 3 bases from V and 9 bases from J; junction bases left unmatched: 2. CDR1 is MDHEN and CDR2 is SYDVKM in the germline V gene. This CDR3 contains 14 residues.

The table lists this clonotype with a few counts. The gene calls are TRBV20-1 and TRBJ2-5, with D possibly TRBD2 on 5 matching bases. This CDR3 has 14 amino acids. The V gene's germline CDR1 is DFQATT and CDR2 SNEGSKA (reference sequence). The V end lost 6 bases, the J end lost 4 bases, and 18 bases lay between the germline ends. The CDR3 sequence is CSAPSIGRAETQYF. CDR3 coding DNA: TGCAGTGCCCCGAGCATTGGGCGGGCAGAGACCCAGTACTTC.

This clonotype was observed a few times. This chain connects TRBV25-1 to TRBJ1-1, with unresolved D. The CDR3 is made up of 12 amino acids. The V and J ends lost 4 bases and 3 bases respectively, with 6 bases between them. Germline CDR1 is MGHDK and CDR2 is SYGVNS. The CDR3 bases are TGTGCCAGCAGTGGTCGGGACACTGAAGCTTTCTTT. It specifies CASSGRDTEAFF.

This clonotype has just a few counts. The rearrangement uses TRBV5-1 and TRBJ2-3; D possibly corresponds to TRBD1 (5 bases). Between the trimmed V and J ends, which lost 5 bases and 2 bases, there was a span of 18 bases. The CDR3 consists of 16 residues. The germline V gene has CDR1 SGHRS and CDR2 YFSETQ. CDR3 in DNA: TGCGCCAGCAGACTAATCCCCTCGACAGCCACAGATACGCAGTATTTT. Amino acid sequence: CASRLIPSTATDTQYF.

This chain joins TRBV3-1 and TRBJ1-2; D gene ambiguous. The V and J ends lost 10 bases and 2 bases respectively, with 11 bases between them. There are 12 residues in the CDR3. Germline CDR1 reads LGHDT; CDR2 reads YNNKEL (reference sequence). CDR3 protein: CATSFGNYGYTF. The CDR3 nucleotides are TGTGCCACCAGTTTCGGGAACTATGGCTACACCTTC. Looking up the rest from reference TRBV3-1 and TRBJ1-2 gives the full variable domain: DTAVSQTPKYLVTQMGNDKSIKCEQNLGHDTMYWYKQDSKKFLKIMFSYNNKELIINETVPNRFSPKSPDKAHLNLHINSLELGDSAVYFCATSFGNYGYTFGSGTRLTVV.

This clonotype was detected ten times or more. V and J are TRBV11-2 and TRBJ2-7; unclear D gene. The CDR3 is 13 residues long. Germline V gives CDR1 SGHAT, CDR2 FQNNGV. Deletions cut 5 bases from V and 5 bases from J, with 13 bases between. CDR3: CASSIQTSHEQYV. The DNA of the CDR3 is TGTGCCAGCAGCATCCAGACTTCCCACGAGCAGTACGTC.

The rearrangement uses TRBV20-1 and TRBJ2-2; no clear D gene. V was pared by 0 bases and J by 2 bases, with 1 base between. CDR3 size: 12 residues. Germline CDR1 is DFQATT and CDR2 is SNEGSKA (reference sequence). Here the CDR3 reads CSARENTGELFF. The CDR3 DNA is TGCAGTGCTAGAGAAAACACCGGGGAGCTGTTTTTT.

This clonotype was detected a few times. V usage is TRBV5-5 and J usage is TRBJ2-3, with D tentatively TRBD1 (6 bases). Trimming cost V 4 bases and J 8 bases, with 29 bases left between them. CDR3 size: 18 residues. Germline values: CDR1 SGHKS, CDR2 YYEKEE (reference sequence). The CDR3 nucleotides read TGTGCCAGCAGCCCGATCCGGCCGGGCCAGCATAGAGGGGGTACGCAGTATTTT. Its translation: CASSPIRPGQHRGGTQYF.

This clonotype was recorded a few times. The V call is TRBV7-2, the J call TRBJ1-2; D unresolved. The CDR3 contains 13 residues. Trimming took off 3 bases at V and 6 bases at J, with 11 bases between the two ends. Germline V CDR1 and CDR2: SGHTA, FQGNSA. The CDR3 DNA follows: TGTGCCAGCAGCTTTACGGTCACGAATGGCTACACCTTC. Translating gives CASSFTVTNGYTF.

J is TRBJ2-5 and V is TRBV5-6; no definite D call. V lost 0 bases to trimming and J lost 1 base, with 13 bases between them. The CDR3 runs to 16 residues. Germline loops: CDR1 SGHDT, CDR2 YYEEEE. The CDR3 sequence is CASSLALLVIQETQYF. The DNA of the CDR3 is TGTGCCAGCAGCTTGGCATTATTGGTCATCCAAGAGACCCAGTACTTC.

The chain has TRBV29-1 and TRBJ2-3; D call uncertain. This CDR3 comprises 14 residues. CDR1 and CDR2 (germline): SQVTM, ANQGSEA. V was trimmed by 6 bases and J by 5 bases, leaving 18 bases between them. The CDR3 sequence: CSVALSVDGDTQYF. The CDR3 DNA follows: TGCAGCGTCGCCCTCTCTGTGGACGGAGATACGCAGTATTTT.

This clonotype occurred a few times. The gene calls are TRBV2 and TRBJ2-3, with D perhaps matching TRBD1 or TRBD2 (6 bases each). This CDR3 is 15 amino acids long. V shed 10 bases and J shed 2 bases, with 19 bases lying between them. Germline V gene lookup returns CDR1 SNHLY and CDR2 FYNNEI. DNA for the CDR3: TGTGCCACCACCGGGGGCCTAACTCTCACAGATACGCAGTATTTT. This gives the protein CATTGGLTLTDTQYF.

In this sample, this clonotype turned up a few times. This chain uses TRBV27 with TRBJ2-1; 8 nucleotides align to TRBD1. Germline V CDR1 and CDR2: MNHEY, SMNVEV (reference sequence). The length of the CDR3 is 14 residues. V trimming: 5 bases; J trimming: 2 bases; junction bases outside the gene matches: 2. This chain's CDR3 is CASSRQGPYNEQFF. CDR3 in DNA: TGTGCCAGCAGTCGACAGGGGCCCTACAATGAGCAGTTCTTC.

J is TRBJ1-2 and V is TRBV29-1; D call uncertain. Germline loops: CDR1 SQVTM, CDR2 ANQGSEA. This CDR3 is built from 14 residues. V gave up 0 bases and J gave up 2 bases, with 10 bases separating them. Here the CDR3 reads CSVEEGGANYGYTF. The CDR3 bases are TGCAGCGTTGAAGAAGGCGGTGCCAACTATGGCTACACCTTC.